This T cell receptor beta chain originates from a study of Ad26.COV2.S vaccination and SARS-CoV-2 variants. The data were produced by immunoSEQ multiplex PCR, yet TCRdb's version contains in-frame clones alone and is incomplete. The table shows approximately 420,000 clones, with approximately 87% occurring only once. Germline CDR1 GTSNPN, CDR2 SVGIG (reference sequence). The CDR3 contains 12 residues. V was pared by 2 bases and J by 7 bases, with 9 bases between. Treatment in this sample: some 20 received Ad26.COV2.S at low or high dose, single or two shots; about 5 received placebo; per-sample allocation not given. The samples were gathered on day 63 after the first injection of vaccine or placebo.

The chain recombines TRBV30 with TRBJ2-1; D gene uncertain. This TCR was sampled from a person aged 18-65 years who received the Ad26.COV2.S COVID-19 vaccine or a placebo. The material sequenced was peripheral blood, taken in a trial of Ad26.COV2.S vaccine versus placebo. The CDR3 loop reads CAWSPNRNEQFF. The DNA for the CDR3 is TGTGCCTGGAGTCCCAATAGGAATGAGCAGTTCTTC.